Sequencing of this T cell receptor beta chain was carried out in a study of blood T cell repertoires in COVID-19. Authors' analysis steps: Reference gene primer amplification in the assay estimated nucleated cell counts. Sequenced by immunoSEQ multiplex PCR; TCRdb stores in-frame clones only, minus some. V, J and clone size reflect that table, while D and trimming were determined from the DNA. The data contain about 140,000 clones, about 88% of them singletons. Germline CDR1 SGHNT, CDR2 YENEEA. V lost 2 bases, J lost 9 bases, and 8 bases stayed unmatched. The CDR3 covers 16 residues. The material sequenced was peripheral blood. V is TRBV11-3 and J is TRBJ1-6; 9 bases map to TRBD1. This TCR was sampled from a human donor with COVID-19, enrolled during active disease. The donor label of this sample is uncertain. CDR3 amino acids: CASSLPPGQGPSPLHF. In DNA, the CDR3 is TGTGCCAGCAGCTTACCCCCGGGACAGGGTCCTTCACCCCTCCACTTT.